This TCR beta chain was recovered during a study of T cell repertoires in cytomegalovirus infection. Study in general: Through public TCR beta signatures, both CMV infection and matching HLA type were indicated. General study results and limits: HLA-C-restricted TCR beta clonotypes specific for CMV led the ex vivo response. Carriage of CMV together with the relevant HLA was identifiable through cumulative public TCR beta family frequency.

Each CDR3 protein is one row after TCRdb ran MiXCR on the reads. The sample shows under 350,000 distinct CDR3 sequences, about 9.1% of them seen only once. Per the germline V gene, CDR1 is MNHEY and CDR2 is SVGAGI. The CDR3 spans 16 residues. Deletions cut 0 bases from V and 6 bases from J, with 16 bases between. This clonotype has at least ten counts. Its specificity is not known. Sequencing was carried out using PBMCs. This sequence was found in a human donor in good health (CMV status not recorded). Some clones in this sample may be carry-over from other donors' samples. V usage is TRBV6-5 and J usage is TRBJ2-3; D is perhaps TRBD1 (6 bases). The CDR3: CASSYSFQGMTDTQYF. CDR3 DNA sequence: TGTGCCAGCAGTTACTCGTTCCAGGGGATGACGGATACGCAGTATTTT.